The present entry profiles one TCR beta chain with its context. The antigen it binds to is not known. There are no base qualities to consult, and no much larger clone falls within one base. Each collaborating institution followed its own protocols to collect whole blood in K2EDTA tubes. For TCRbeta analysis, collaborators shipped samples as frozen whole blood, isolated PBMCs, or DNA extracted from either of those sample types. TCRbeta CDR3 regions were amplified from genomic DNA using the immunoSEQ Assay, a bias-controlled multiplex PCR. Per the original workflow: Within the assay, amplification of reference gene primers was used to estimate how many nucleated cells each sample contained. To quantify the absolute abundance of each unique TCRbeta CDR3 rearrangement, sequence reads were collapsed and filtered. For each sample, productive Simpson clonality was calculated as the square root of Simpson's diversity index across productive rearrangements. What TCRdb holds here is the immuneACCESS table cut down to in-frame rearrangements. Part of the clones is not present; checked against another copy, under half of the missing clones reflect an unresolved V gene, and the others are unexplained. V, J and clone size reflect that table, while D and trimming were determined from the DNA. The sample table lists 92,000 or so clones, about two thirds of them with a count of one. The top ten hold about 15% of the sample.

This entry comes from a study of blood T cell repertoires in COVID-19 (dated by TCRdb to the early 2020s). About the investigation overall: The collaborator samples originated in the United States, Italy and Spain and spanned the acute and convalescent phases of COVID-19. The material from the prospective study consisted of cDNA or gDNA derived from T cells, B-cell-depleted T cells, or PBMCs. Deeply sampled blood TCRbeta repertoires from subjects exposed to, actively infected with, or recovered from COVID-19 were included in the dataset. A freely available public database, intended as a resource for researchers studying the immune response to SARS-CoV-2, is where the repertoires were released. Samples were obtained from the ongoing ImmuneRACE study (first 160 participants) and from 950 to 1,500 subjects provided by 6 global collaborators. A de-identified subject ID, COVID-19 status, age in years and sex were almost always included in the sample metadata. Where available, HLA class I and class II types were taken from metadata supplied by the sample provider and were not determined by assay-based typing. Summary of the overall study and its limitations: The amount of clinical and demographic metadata varied by source and participant and was provided uncurated.

The sample taken for sequencing was peripheral blood. The clonotype was recovered from a woman of 80 years or more with acute or convalescent COVID-19.

The sequenced DNA: TGTGCCAGCAGCGTACAGGGGGAACTCACAGATACGCAGTATTTT. This codes for CASSVQGELTDTQYF. The chain uses TRBV9 and TRBJ2-3, and TRBD1 aligns with 7 junction nucleotides. V is pruned by 1 base and J by 2 bases, leaving 4 bases of the junction without a gene match. Based on the germline V gene, the CDR1 and CDR2 sequences are SGDLS and YYNGEE. The CDR3 holds 15 amino acids from the cysteine to the phenylalanine. Of all the DNA, just the CDR3 is kept, 45 bases in frame from base 1.